Below, 24 T cell receptor beta chains from the same sample are listed, as sequenced in a study of cytomegalovirus exposure and HLA in healthy donors. PCR primers comprised 60 Vbeta and 13 Jbeta primers. The table came from immunoSEQ multiplex PCR; TCRdb's copy has only in-frame clones and leaves some out. The sample lists roughly 150,000 clones; approximately 84% were seen once. Sequencing used PBMCs. The source of these receptors is a man younger than 40 in good health and CMV-seronegative.

The V call is TRBV27, the J call TRBJ1-5; maybe TRBD1 (5 bases). This CDR3 has 14 amino acids. Germline V gene data show CDR1 as MNHEY and CDR2 as SMNVEV (reference sequence). The V gene lost 1 base and the J gene lost 1 base, with 5 bases spanning the gap. Written as DNA, the CDR3 is TGTGCCAGCAGTTTATGGGGCAGCAATCAGCCCCAGCATTTT. As protein: CASSLWGSNQPQHF.

The gene calls are TRBV5-5 and TRBJ1-5; D ambiguous. Germline CDR1 is SGHKS and CDR2 is YYEKEE (reference sequence). The CDR3 is 16 residues long. V was trimmed by 0 bases and J by 6 bases, leaving 16 bases between them. CDR3 residues: CASSLVPIIASQPQHF. The CDR3 bases are TGTGCCAGCAGCTTGGTTCCGATCATAGCTTCTCAGCCCCAGCATTTT. Full variable domain (missing parts from reference TRBV5-5 and TRBJ1-5): DAGVTQSPTHLIKTRGQQVTLRCSPISGHKSVSWYQQVLGQGPQFIFQYYEKEERGRGNFPDRFSARQFPNYSSELNVNALLLGDSALYLCASSLVPIIASQPQHFGDGTRLSIL.

In the case of this clone: Different DNA sequences within this sample yield the same CDR3. V gene TRBV5-1 combines with J gene TRBJ2-5, with 9 bases fitting TRBD1. Looked up from germline, CDR1 is SGHRS and CDR2 is YFSETQ. This CDR3 is built from 15 residues. V was pared by 2 bases and J by 5 bases, with 7 bases of the junction left unmatched. CDR3 in amino acids: CASSFNTGGGETQYF. DNA of the CDR3: TGCGCCAGCAGCTTTAACACAGGGGGCGGCGAGACCCAGTACTTC.

The rearrangement uses TRBV11-2 and TRBJ2-5; tentatively, D is TRBD2 (6 bases). Germline V lookup: CDR1 SGHAT, CDR2 FQNNGV. CDR3 length: 17 amino acids. V lost 2 bases and J lost 5, with 21 bases in between. CDR3 sequence: CASSLSSGGELEETQYF. In DNA, the CDR3 is TGTGCCAGCAGCTTATCTAGTGGCGGGGAACTGGAGGAGACCCAGTACTTC. Together with reference TRBV11-2 and TRBJ2-5, the CDR3 gives the full variable domain: EAGVAQSPRYKIIEKRQSVAFWCNPISGHATLYWYQQILGQGPKLLIQFQNNGVVDDSQLPKDRFSAERLKGVDSTLKIQPAKLEDSAVYLCASSLSSGGELEETQYFGPGTRLLVL.

The chain carries TRBV2 and TRBJ2-5; 10 bases align to TRBD2. The CDR3 contains 13 residues. CDR1 and CDR2 (germline): SNHLY, FYNNEI. The junction had 4 bases not matched to a gene; V was cut back by 7 bases and J by 5 bases. This chain's CDR3 is CASTGLALETQYF. DNA of the CDR3: TGTGCCAGCACGGGACTAGCGTTGGAGACCCAGTACTTC.

DNA of the CDR3: TGCGCCAGCAGCCAAGTCGATAGCGGCGGCCTAGCCAAAAACATTCAGTACTTC. Protein product: CASSQVDSGGLAKNIQYF. The V and J genes are TRBV4-1 and TRBJ2-4; the D gene is possibly TRBD2 (6 bases). The V end was cut by 1 base, the J end by 0 bases, with 16 bases between. The germline gives CDR1 MGHRA, CDR2 YSYEKL. This CDR3 has 18 residues.

This clone came up once. The chain has TRBV11-3 and TRBJ2-7; 7 bases agree with TRBD1. The germline V gene has CDR1 SGHNT and CDR2 YENEEA. The CDR3 totals 14 residues. Losses at the gene ends were 5 bases for V and 0 bases for J; bases not matched to a gene: 4. The CDR3 is CASSPSGGSYEQYF. For the CDR3, the DNA is TGTGCCAGCAGCCCATCAGGGGGCTCCTACGAGCAGTACTTC.

V usage is TRBV4-2 and J usage is TRBJ2-1, with D perhaps matching TRBD1 (6 bases). Per the germline V gene, CDR1 is LGHNA and CDR2 is YNFKEQ. Deletions cut 4 bases from V and 0 bases from J, with 13 bases between. The CDR3 runs to 16 residues. CDR3 sequence reads: CASSRVTDSSYNEQFF. The CDR3 coding sequence is TGTGCCAGCAGCCGGGTGACGGACAGCTCCTACAATGAGCAGTTCTTC.

About this clone: One end of the junction fails to match germline, which may point to a read error. This chain links TRBV7-9 with TRBJ2-3; D is uncertain. CDR1 SEHNR and CDR2 FQNEAQ come from the germline V gene (reference sequence). The length of the CDR3 is 12 residues. The CDR3 here is CSSSPFTDTQYF. The CDR3 DNA reads as TGTTCCAGCAGCCCCTTTACAGATACGCAGTATTTT.

The chain combines TRBV5-4 with TRBJ2-6; perhaps TRBD2 as D (6 bases). The CDR3 runs 16 residues. Between the trimmed V and J ends, which lost 2 bases and 2 bases, there was a span of 11 bases. Germline CDR1 and CDR2: SGHNT and YYREEE (reference sequence). The chain's CDR3 is CASSFPGVAGANVLTF. The CDR3 DNA reads as TGTGCCAGCAGCTTCCCGGGGGTTGCTGGGGCCAACGTCCTGACTTTC.

The J gene is TRBJ2-1, the V gene TRBV7-9; 9 bases match TRBD2. CDR1 is SEHNR, CDR2 FQNEAQ, per germline (reference sequence). Trimming took 5 bases from V and 7 from J; bases not matched to a gene: 9. This CDR3 is 15 amino acids long. The CDR3 protein is CASSPNSGGHNEQFF. CDR3 sequence (DNA): TGTGCCAGCAGCCCAAATAGCGGGGGCCATAATGAGCAGTTCTTC.

The chain combines TRBV18 with TRBJ2-7; a weak D match, TRBD1 (5 bases). Germline lookup yields CDR1 KGHSH and CDR2 LQKENI. Trimming took off 6 bases at V and 3 bases at J, with 18 bases between the two ends. This CDR3 is 15 amino acids long. The CDR3 sequence is CASSLNGQGHYEQYF. The CDR3, as DNA: TGTGCCAGCTCGCTTAACGGGCAGGGTCACTACGAGCAGTACTTC.

V is TRBV28 and J is TRBJ2-3; 12 positions agree with TRBD2. This CDR3 is 18 amino acids long. Looked up from germline, CDR1 is MDHEN and CDR2 is SYDVKM. After removal of 5 bases from V and 1 base from J, the junction contained 10 bases not matched to a gene. The CDR3 reads CASSPLTSGSFGTDTQYF. CDR3 DNA: TGTGCCAGCAGTCCGTTGACTAGCGGGAGCTTCGGCACAGATACGCAGTATTTT.

V gene TRBV7-2 combines with J gene TRBJ2-1; possibly TRBD2 for D (5 bases). V was trimmed by 5 bases and J by 5 bases, leaving 13 bases between them. CDR3 length: 14 amino acids. Germline CDR1 and CDR2: SGHTA and FQGNSA. In DNA, the CDR3 is TGTGCCAGCAGCCCCCGCGGGCGCGACAATGAGCAGTTCTTC. Encoded protein: CASSPRGRDNEQFF.

The chain employs TRBV2 and TRBJ1-6, with 7 bases that match TRBD1. The CDR3 has 15 amino acids. CDR1 is SNHLY and CDR2 is FYNNEI in the germline V gene. The V and J ends lost 4 bases and 4 bases, in that order; junction bases with no gene match: 4. The CDR3 sequence: CASSAGGRYNSPLHF. CDR3 nucleotide sequence: TGTGCCAGCAGTGCAGGGGGGCGTTATAATTCACCCCTCCACTTT.

The chain uses TRBV6-6 and TRBJ2-5; the D gene is possibly TRBD1 (5 bases). V gave up 0 bases and J gave up 4 bases, with 9 bases separating them. The germline V gene encodes CDR1 MNHNY and CDR2 SVGAGI (reference sequence). The CDR3 sequence is 14 residues long. The CDR3 DNA sequence: TGTGCCAGCAGTTACTCGCCAGGGTTAGAGACCCAGTACTTC. This sequence encodes CASSYSPGLETQYF.

The V and J genes are TRBV6-4 and TRBJ2-4; D is undetermined. Germline V CDR1 and CDR2: MRHNA, SNTAGT. CDR3 length equals 14 residues. Trimming took off 6 bases at V and 3 bases at J, with 12 bases between the two ends. The CDR3 here is CASSEEMGKNIQYF. The DNA of the CDR3 is TGTGCCAGCAGCGAGGAGATGGGCAAAAACATTCAGTACTTC.

The chain employs TRBV6-1 and TRBJ2-6, with a tentative D call TRBD2 (5 bases). The V gene lost 8 bases and the J gene lost 4 bases, with 9 bases spanning the gap. The CDR3 covers 13 residues. Germline-derived CDR1 and CDR2 are MNHNS and SASEGT. CDR3 sequence reads: CASQGGGANVLTF. In nucleotides, the CDR3 is TGTGCCAGCCAAGGCGGGGGGGCCAACGTCCTGACTTTC.

The genes are TRBV7-9 and TRBJ1-4; D is ambiguous. This CDR3 is 14 amino acids long. V was clipped by 3 bases and J by 5 bases, with 10 bases between them. Germline V gene sequence: CDR1 SEHNR, CDR2 FQNEAQ (reference sequence). The CDR3 sequence is CASSFGGGNEKLFF. Written as DNA, the CDR3 is TGTGCCAGCAGCTTCGGCGGAGGAAATGAAAAACTGTTTTTT. The variable domain in full, completed from reference TRBV7-9 and TRBJ1-4, reads DTGVSQNPRHKITKRGQNVTFRCDPISEHNRLYWYRQTLGQGPEFLTYFQNEAQLEKSRLLSDRFSAERPKGSFSTLEIQRTEQGDSAMYLCASSFGGGNEKLFFGSGTQLSVL.

This clone came up a few times. The chain recombines TRBV21-1 with TRBJ2-7; the table's D call of TRBD2 was not tested on the DNA. TRBV21-1 is listed as a pseudogene. The CDR3 extends over 14 amino acids. CDR3 sequence reads: CASSEPGTTYEQYF. The CDR3 DNA sequence: TGTGCCAGCAGCGAACCCGGGACTACCTACGAGCAGTACTTC.

The chain links TRBV11-2 to TRBJ2-5, with 10 positions matching TRBD1. Looked up from germline, CDR1 is SGHAT and CDR2 is FQNNGV. The trim removed 2 bases at V and 5 bases at J, leaving 5 bases unmatched. CDR3 length equals 15 residues. CDR3 sequence reads: CASSLSDRGQETQYF. CDR3 DNA: TGTGCCAGCAGCTTAAGTGACAGGGGGCAGGAGACCCAGTACTTC.

This clone was seen just once. V usage is TRBV6-1 and J usage is TRBJ2-3, with 7 bases that match TRBD2. This CDR3 comprises 15 residues. CDR1 is MNHNS and CDR2 is SASEGT in the germline V gene. With V trimmed by 8 bases and J by 0 bases, 8 bases remained unmatched. CDR3 amino acids: CASALWRESTDTQYF. In DNA form, the CDR3 reads TGTGCCAGCGCGCTTTGGCGGGAGAGCACAGATACGCAGTATTTT.

This clone was recorded a few times. The CDR3 loop is CASSIGVSGANVLTF. DNA for the CDR3: TGTGCCAGCAGCATAGGAGTCTCTGGGGCCAACGTCCTGACTTTC. The chain is built from TRBV27 and TRBJ2-6; no clear D. This CDR3 spans 15 amino acids. Trimming left V 6 bases short and J 0 bases short, with 9 bases between. Germline V gene sequence: CDR1 MNHEY, CDR2 SMNVEV (reference sequence).

The chain combines TRBV15 with TRBJ2-3, with D uncertain. V gave up 1 base and J gave up 5 bases, with 10 bases separating them. The germline gives CDR1 LNHNV, CDR2 YYDKDF (reference sequence). The CDR3 extends over 14 amino acids. For the CDR3, the DNA is TGTGCCACCAGCAGAGCCACGCGGTTAGATACGCAGTATTTT. Its translation is CATSRATRLDTQYF. The full variable domain, with the rest looked up from reference TRBV15 and TRBJ2-3, is DAMVIQNPRYQVTQFGKPVTLSCSQTLNHNVMYWYQQKSSQAPKLLFHYYDKDFNNEADTPDNFQSRRPNTSFCFLDIRSPGLGDTAMYLCATSRATRLDTQYFGPGTRLTVL.